Presented here are 19 T cell receptor beta chains from one specimen sequenced in a study of T-cell memory formation after mild COVID-19. Each CDR3 protein is one row after TCRdb ran MiXCR on the 5' RACE reads. The data contain 350,000 to 450,000 distinct CDR3 sequences, 20% to 25% of them singletons. The sample comprised PBMCs or a T cell subset sorted from them (not recorded which). These receptors all stem from an adult woman who had mild COVID-19 (a few samples of this study predate the infection). Cell type and time point are not known.

This clonotype was counted between two and nine times. The rearrangement joins TRBV5-4 to TRBJ2-3; D possibly uses TRBD1 or TRBD2 (5 bases each). The CDR3 is made up of 13 amino acids. Per the germline V gene, CDR1 is SGHNT and CDR2 is YYREEE (reference sequence). The V end was cut by 3 bases, the J end by 11 bases, with 16 bases between. The CDR3 DNA sequence: TGTGCCAGCAGCTATACAATAGGGACCCAGCAGTATTTT. Protein: CASSYTIGTQQYF.

The chain employs TRBV7-6 and TRBJ2-1; TRBD1 matches 10 bases. There are 13 residues in the CDR3. Unmatched junction bases numbered 8, after V lost 4 bases and J lost 14 bases. Germline V gene sequence: CDR1 SGHVS, CDR2 FNYEAQ. The CDR3 nucleotides read TGTGCCAGCAGCTCTGACGCGGGACAGGGGAAGTTCTTC. It encodes CASSSDAGQGKFF.

V gene TRBV6-2 or TRBV6-3 combines with J gene TRBJ2-7, with D uncertain. V dropped 11 bases and J dropped 0 bases, with 8 bases sitting between them. The germline gives CDR1 MNHEY, CDR2 SVGEGT. This CDR3 spans 11 amino acids. CDR3 loop: CAEERSYEQYF. CDR3 DNA: TGTGCCGAGGAGCGCTCCTACGAGCAGTACTTC.

The rearrangement links TRBV4-2 to TRBJ2-3, with 10 bases aligning to TRBD2. There are 18 residues in the CDR3. The germline V gene encodes CDR1 LGHNA and CDR2 YNFKEQ. J was trimmed by 5 bases and V by 4 bases; bases with no gene match: 15. The CDR3 loop is CASSRRTSGLRSEDTQYF. The CDR3 DNA sequence: TGTGCCAGCAGCCGACGGACTAGCGGTCTAAGAAGTGAAGATACGCAGTATTTT.

This clonotype showed up just a few times. This chain uses TRBV3-1 with TRBJ1-3; no firm D call. V was pared by 4 bases and J by 4 bases, with 14 bases between. CDR1 and CDR2 from the germline V gene are LGHDT and YNNKEL (reference sequence). The CDR3 is 15 amino acids. This CDR3 is CASSPSGIPGNTIYF. The CDR3 nucleotides are TGTGCCAGCAGCCCCAGTGGGATCCCCGGAAACACCATATATTTT.

The chain employs TRBV24-1 and TRBJ2-3; D might be TRBD1 (6 bases). In germline, CDR1 is KGHDR, CDR2 SFDVKD. V was pared by 3 bases and J by 5 bases, with 20 bases between. The CDR3 has 17 amino acids. In nucleotides, the CDR3 is TGTGCCACCAGTGATCCAGGGACACCAATACGGGGAGATACGCAGTATTTT. Translating it yields CATSDPGTPIRGDTQYF.

There are a few counts of this clonotype. The rearrangement joins TRBV9 to TRBJ2-3, with TRBD2 matching over 8 bases. Trimming removed 0 bases from V and 4 bases from J; junction bases left unmatched: 25. The CDR3 sequence is 22 residues long. CDR1 and CDR2 (germline): SGDLS, YYNGEE. As DNA, the CDR3 is TGTGCCAGCAGCGTAGCTTCACCGGGACTAGTGGTTCCTCTCGAAGTTGCAGATACGCAGTATTTT. Translated: CASSVASPGLVVPLEVADTQYF.

The V and J genes are TRBV19 and TRBJ2-2; D unresolved. Trimming removed 11 bases at V and 7 bases at J, with 14 bases between. The CDR3 has 12 amino acids. CDR1 and CDR2 (germline): LNHDA, SQIVND (reference sequence). The CDR3 DNA reads TGTGCCTCAGGTGAGGCGGTCGGGGAGCTGTTTTTT. Translation gives CASGEAVGELFF.

V and J are TRBV29-1 and TRBJ2-7; TRBD1 agrees at 7 bases. Germline values: CDR1 SQVTM, CDR2 ANQGSEA. This CDR3 region has 12 residues. Trimming took 4 bases from V and 5 from J; bases not matched to a gene: 5. The CDR3 reads CSVARDSNEQYF. CDR3 nucleotides: TGCAGCGTTGCCCGGGACAGTAACGAGCAGTACTTC.

V and J are TRBV18 and TRBJ2-5; possible D gene TRBD1, 6 bases. V was cut by 6 bases and J by 1 base, with 15 bases left in between. The germline gives CDR1 KGHSH, CDR2 LQKENI. The CDR3 is 15 amino acids. This CDR3 reads CASSNGQILQETQYF. The CDR3 DNA is TGTGCCAGCTCCAATGGACAGATACTCCAAGAGACCCAGTACTTC.

The CDR3 region has the DNA TGTGCCAGCTCCCCTGGGGGCAAGAAGCGGTCCCAGTACTTC. This encodes CASSPGGKKRSQYF. This chain links TRBV5-6 with TRBJ2-5; perhaps TRBD1 as D (6 bases). This CDR3 is built from 14 residues. Germline V lookup: CDR1 SGHDT, CDR2 YYEEEE. The V end was cut by 7 bases, the J end by 9 bases, with 22 bases between.

In this sample, this clonotype turned up once. J is TRBJ1-2 and V is TRBV9; TRBD1 aligns across 9 bases. The germline CDR1 and CDR2 sequences are SGDLS and YYNGEE. V lost 0 bases and J lost 4; bases outside the gene matches: 4. CDR3 size: 15 residues. This CDR3 reads CASSVGGTGSYGYTF. The CDR3 DNA sequence: TGTGCCAGCAGCGTAGGCGGGACAGGGTCCTATGGCTACACCTTC.

This chain joins TRBV24-1 and TRBJ2-3; D remains ambiguous. The CDR3 loop spans 14 amino acids. Trimming took off 5 bases at V and 1 base at J, with 9 bases between the two ends. Per the germline V gene, CDR1 is KGHDR and CDR2 is SFDVKD. CDR3 sequence: CATSAAHRTDTQYF. The CDR3 region has the DNA TGTGCCACCAGTGCGGCTCACCGCACAGATACGCAGTATTTT.

V is TRBV6-2 or TRBV6-3 and J is TRBJ2-7; D gene ambiguous. Germline V lookup: CDR1 MNHEY, CDR2 SVGEGT. Trimming took off 3 bases at V and 5 bases at J, with 11 bases between the two ends. This CDR3 has 13 residues. CDR3 DNA sequence: TGTGCCAGCAGTTATAGACCCATTGACGAGCAGTACTTC. Translated: CASSYRPIDEQYF.

This rearrangement joins TRBV7-6 to TRBJ2-5; D uncertain. The CDR3 is made up of 12 amino acids. Germline V gene lookup returns CDR1 SGHVS and CDR2 FNYEAQ. V was cut by 5 bases and J by 5 bases, with 9 bases left in between. CDR3 protein: CASSPRSETQYF. The CDR3 nucleotides are TGTGCCAGCAGCCCGAGGTCGGAGACCCAGTACTTC.

V and J are TRBV7-7 and TRBJ2-3; D unresolved. V lost 7 bases and J lost 4, with 3 bases in between. The CDR3 is made up of 10 amino acids. The germline V gene encodes CDR1 SSHAT and CDR2 FNYEAQ (reference sequence). Here the CDR3 reads CASTSDTQYF. CDR3 nucleotide sequence: TGTGCCAGCACGTCAGATACGCAGTATTTT.

This clonotype was counted a few times. The chain joins TRBV7-2 to TRBJ2-5; TRBD1 is a possible D gene (5 bases). Trimming stripped 2 bases from V and 5 bases from J, with 12 bases between. Looked up from germline, CDR1 is SGHTA and CDR2 is FQGNSA. The CDR3 totals 14 residues. As DNA, the CDR3 is TGTGCCAGCAGCTTATCAGGGCCTGGGGAGACCCAGTACTTC. Amino acids: CASSLSGPGETQYF.

Remarks on this clonotype: A clone one base away is much larger, so this may be a read error. V gene TRBV5-1 combines with J gene TRBJ1-1; no definite D call. Looked up from germline, CDR1 is SGHRS and CDR2 is YFSETQ. Trimming stripped 0 bases from V and 0 bases from J, with 6 bases between. The CDR3 consists of 14 residues. The DNA of the CDR3 is TGCGCCAGCAGCTTGGCCGACGTGAACACTGAAGCTTTCTTT. Translation gives CASSLADVNTEAFF.

There are a few counts of this clonotype. The chain couples TRBV20-1 to TRBJ2-5; TRBD2 matches 9 bases. Germline CDR1 DFQATT, CDR2 SNEGSKA (reference sequence). V lost 4 bases to trimming and J lost 6 bases; unmatched junction nucleotides: 9. The CDR3 has 14 residues. CDR3 protein: CSATAGGQDKTQYF. CDR3 coding DNA: TGCAGTGCTACAGCGGGGGGCCAAGATAAGACCCAGTACTTC.